The 23 T cell receptor beta chains below all came from one sample that was sequenced in a study of T cell repertoires in cytomegalovirus infection. The antigens of these receptors remain unknown. TCRdb passed the reads through MiXCR, listing each CDR3 protein once. The data hold fewer than 1,000,000 distinct CDR3 sequences, with approximately 33% observed a single time. This sample comprised cultured CD8+ T cells from PBMCs, obtained from culture after CMV antigen stimulation. These receptor sequences come from a human donor in good health (CMV status not recorded). Some clones in this sample may be carry-over from other donors' samples.

V and J are TRBV4-1 and TRBJ1-4; D is undetermined. The germline CDR1 and CDR2 sequences are MGHRA and YSYEKL. The CDR3 has 18 residues. The V gene lost 0 bases and the J gene lost 0 bases, with 14 bases spanning the gap. CDR3 nucleotides: TGCGCCAGCAGCCAAGATAGGTTTTTGGGGTCAACTAATGAAAAACTGTTTTTT. This encodes CASSQDRFLGSTNEKLFF.

This clonotype was counted at least ten times. The CDR3 nucleotides read TGTGCCAGCAGCTTAGACCAGGGGATCATCTCTGGAAACACCATATATTTT. Translated: CASSLDQGIISGNTIYF. J is TRBJ1-3 and V is TRBV7-2, with D perhaps matching TRBD1 (6 bases). The germline CDR1 and CDR2 sequences are SGHTA and FQGNSA. This CDR3 spans 17 amino acids. The V end lost 1 base, the J end lost 0 bases, and 13 bases lay between the germline ends.

This clonotype was observed a few times. V gene TRBV6-2 or TRBV6-3 combines with J gene TRBJ2-1, with 9 bases that match TRBD1. V lost 0 bases and J lost 7; bases outside the gene matches: 7. Germline V gene lookup returns CDR1 MNHEY and CDR2 SVGEGT. The CDR3 runs to 16 residues. The CDR3 here is CASSYSSGQGMNEQFF. CDR3 DNA: TGTGCCAGCAGTTACTCGTCGGGACAGGGAATGAATGAGCAGTTCTTC.

The chain recombines TRBV27 with TRBJ1-2; D gene uncertain. The ends were cut back, 8 bases at V and 5 bases at J, with 12 bases in the middle. Per germline, CDR1 MNHEY and CDR2 SMNVEV (reference sequence). The CDR3 has 12 amino acids. The CDR3 region is CASGPRLYGYTF. The CDR3 DNA reads as TGTGCCAGCGGCCCTAGGTTATATGGCTACACCTTC.

This chain links TRBV25-1 with TRBJ1-3, with D uncertain. Trimming removed 3 bases at V and 0 bases at J, with 27 bases between. Germline V lookup: CDR1 MGHDK, CDR2 SYGVNS. The CDR3 is 21 amino acids. The CDR3 protein is CASSDVGGWILGRISGNTIYF. DNA of the CDR3: TGTGCCAGCAGTGACGTTGGAGGGTGGATTTTGGGCAGGATCTCTGGAAACACCATATATTTT.

This clonotype was seen more than once but under ten times. The chain couples TRBV27 to TRBJ1-1; D perhaps matches TRBD1 (5 bases). The V end lost 0 bases, the J end lost 3 bases, and 14 bases lay between the germline ends. There are 16 residues in the CDR3. Germline V lookup: CDR1 MNHEY, CDR2 SMNVEV (reference sequence). CDR3 nucleotides: TGTGCCAGCAGTTTATCCCCACTCGCAGGGTACACTGAAGCTTTCTTT. Residues: CASSLSPLAGYTEAFF.

This clonotype was seen more than once but under ten times. CDR3 region: CASSLARAGDTDTQYF. The CDR3, as DNA: TGTGCCAGCAGCTTAGCTCGAGCGGGGGACACAGATACGCAGTATTTT. This chain links TRBV7-6 with TRBJ2-3; TRBD2 matches 8 bases. This CDR3 is built from 16 residues. Germline trimming cut 0 bases from V and 2 bases from J; bases unmatched to any gene: 4. CDR1 is SGHVS and CDR2 is FNYEAQ in the germline V gene.

In this sample, this clonotype turned up a few times. The CDR3 spells CASSHGPTYGYTF. CDR3 bases: TGCGCCAGCAGCCACGGACCGACCTATGGCTACACCTTC. This chain uses TRBV4-1 with TRBJ1-2; no firm D call. The germline gives CDR1 MGHRA, CDR2 YSYEKL. Trimming cost V 3 bases and J 4 bases, with 9 bases left between them. The CDR3 extends over 13 amino acids.

The chain employs TRBV5-6 and TRBJ1-6; TRBD1 might be the D (6 bases). The CDR3 extends over 15 amino acids. The V gene's germline CDR1 is SGHDT and CDR2 YYEEEE. Trimming removed 0 bases at V and 8 bases at J, with 12 bases between. CDR3 in DNA: TGTGCCAGCAGCTTGGGGACAGTTACGTATTCACCCCTCCACTTT. Its translation is CASSLGTVTYSPLHF.

The gene calls are TRBV15 and TRBJ1-5, with D hard to call. Germline CDR1 reads LNHNV; CDR2 reads YYDKDF (reference sequence). The CDR3 has 14 amino acids. Between the trimmed V and J ends, which lost 5 bases and 0 bases, there was a span of 8 bases. This CDR3 reads CATSARYSNQPQHF. CDR3 nucleotide sequence: TGTGCCACCAGCGCCCGATATAGCAATCAGCCCCAGCATTTT.

This clonotype was picked up many times. This chain connects TRBV25-1 to TRBJ1-5, with a possible D match to TRBD1 (6 bases). The CDR3 extends over 15 amino acids. CDR1 is MGHDK, CDR2 SYGVNS, per germline. With 2 bases removed from V and 4 bases from J, the gap between germline ends came to 12 bases. CDR3 sequence reads: CASSEVGGGNQPQHF. The CDR3 DNA reads TGTGCCAGCAGTGAAGTGGGAGGGGGAAATCAGCCCCAGCATTTT.

There are many counts of this clonotype. The rearrangement links TRBV7-9 to TRBJ2-7; D is unclear. Trimming pared 1 base from V and 2 bases from J, leaving 6 bases between. The CDR3 extends over 13 amino acids. Per the germline V gene, CDR1 is SEHNR and CDR2 is FQNEAQ (reference sequence). The CDR3 spells CASSLEQPYEQYV. As DNA, the CDR3 is TGTGCCAGCAGCTTAGAACAGCCCTACGAGCAGTACGTC.

Ten or more counts support this clonotype. V usage is TRBV7-2 and J usage is TRBJ2-3, with 15 positions matching TRBD2. V was clipped by 6 bases and J by 1 base; unmatched bases: 11. The germline CDR1 and CDR2 sequences are SGHTA and FQGNSA. This CDR3 region has 19 residues. The CDR3, as DNA: TGTGCCAGCAGTTCCCCCGGGACTAGCGGGGGGCCGCGCACAGATACGCAGTATTTT. Residues: CASSSPGTSGGPRTDTQYF.

This clonotype was found a few times. V gene TRBV6-2 or TRBV6-3 combines with J gene TRBJ2-3, with 7 bases aligning to TRBD2. Germline V lookup: CDR1 MNHEY, CDR2 SVGEGT. The CDR3 sequence is 14 residues long. Trimming cost V 2 bases and J 6 bases; bases outside gene matches: 5. For the CDR3, the DNA is TGTGCCAGCAGTTACCGGGAGGCCTTGGATACGCAGTATTTT. It specifies CASSYREALDTQYF.

V and J are TRBV4-1 and TRBJ1-1, with D unclear. Per the germline V gene, CDR1 is MGHRA and CDR2 is YSYEKL. The V end was cut by 4 bases, the J end by 0 bases, with 15 bases between. This CDR3 is 16 amino acids long. CDR3 in amino acids: CASSPQRTDLNTEAFF. CDR3 in DNA: TGCGCCAGCAGCCCCCAAAGAACCGATCTGAACACTGAAGCTTTCTTT.

The V and J genes are TRBV6-8 and TRBJ1-1, with D hard to call. The germline V gene has CDR1 MNHGY and CDR2 SAAAGT. This CDR3 is built from 14 residues. V shed 5 bases and J shed 1 base, with 11 bases lying between them. CDR3 amino acids: CASSGRRTNTEAFF. The CDR3 region has the DNA TGTGCCAGCAGTGGAAGACGGACGAACACTGAAGCTTTCTTT.

This clonotype was picked up one time. The rearrangement joins TRBV7-9 to TRBJ1-3, with D unclear. V lost 5 bases and J lost 8, with 10 bases in between. From germline, CDR1 is SEHNR and CDR2 FQNEAQ (reference sequence). The CDR3 is made up of 12 amino acids. The CDR3: CASSRGGDTIYF. The CDR3 DNA reads as TGTGCCAGCAGCCGAGGTGGTGACACCATATATTTT. Full variable domain (rest looked up from reference TRBV7-9 and TRBJ1-3): DTGVSQNPRHKITKRGQNVTFRCDPISEHNRLYWYRQTLGQGPEFLTYFQNEAQLEKSRLLSDRFSAERPKGSFSTLEIQRTEQGDSAMYLCASSRGGDTIYFGEGSWLTVV.

The J gene is TRBJ2-2, the V gene TRBV4-1, with 16 bases fitting TRBD2. Looked up from germline, CDR1 is MGHRA and CDR2 is YSYEKL. The CDR3 sequence is 18 residues long. V lost 5 bases, J lost 3 bases, and 6 bases stayed unmatched. This CDR3 reads CASSSGLAGGPDTGELFF. CDR3 DNA sequence: TGCGCCAGCAGCTCGGGACTAGCGGGGGGGCCTGACACCGGGGAGCTGTTTTTT.

A note on this clonotype: Its ends do not fully match the called genes, so a read error is possible. The chain links TRBV28 to TRBJ2-5; D may be TRBD1 (6 bases). This CDR3 is built from 14 residues. From germline, CDR1 is MDHEN and CDR2 SYDVKM. This chain's CDR3 is CVSSDRTIQETQYF. Written as DNA, the CDR3 is TGTGTCAGCAGTGACAGGACGATCCAAGAGACCCAGTACTTC.

A remark on this clonotype: As the CDR3 is not closed by the conserved phenylalanine or tryptophan, this likely results from a read error. The chain couples TRBV27 to TRBJ1-5, with TRBD1 matching 8 bases. This CDR3 has 14 residues. The V and J ends lost 5 bases and 4 bases, in that order; junction bases with no gene match: 4. Germline V lookup: CDR1 MNHEY, CDR2 SMNVEV (reference sequence). The CDR3, as DNA: TGTGCCAGCAGTCTACAGGGGGAAAATCAGCCCCAGCATTCT. It is translated as CASSLQGENQPQHS.

This clonotype was detected many times. The V and J genes are TRBV27 and TRBJ2-1; D is perhaps TRBD1 (6 bases). Trimming shortened V by 0 bases and J by 4 bases, and 13 bases separated the two germline ends. The CDR3 runs 16 residues. Germline lookup yields CDR1 MNHEY and CDR2 SMNVEV (reference sequence). The CDR3 nucleotides read TGTGCCAGCAGTTTATCGGGTGGGGGCCTATACAATGAGCAGTTCTTC. Translating gives CASSLSGGGLYNEQFF.

The rearrangement links TRBV7-9 to TRBJ2-5; D may be TRBD1 or TRBD2 (5 bases each). Germline values: CDR1 SEHNR, CDR2 FQNEAQ (reference sequence). Deletions cut 5 bases from V and 5 bases from J, with 15 bases between. The CDR3 is 14 residues long. The CDR3 bases are TGTGCCAGCAGCCCCGGGGCAATGTTTGAGACCCAGTACTTC. As protein: CASSPGAMFETQYF.

V is TRBV6-2 or TRBV6-3 and J is TRBJ1-1; D not certain. CDR1 is MNHEY, CDR2 SVGEGT, per germline. With 1 base removed from V and 4 bases from J, the gap between germline ends came to 13 bases. There are 15 residues in the CDR3. As DNA, the CDR3 is TGTGCCAGCAGTTACTTTTCTCCAGGTGGCACTGAAGCTTTCTTT. Residues: CASSYFSPGGTEAFF.